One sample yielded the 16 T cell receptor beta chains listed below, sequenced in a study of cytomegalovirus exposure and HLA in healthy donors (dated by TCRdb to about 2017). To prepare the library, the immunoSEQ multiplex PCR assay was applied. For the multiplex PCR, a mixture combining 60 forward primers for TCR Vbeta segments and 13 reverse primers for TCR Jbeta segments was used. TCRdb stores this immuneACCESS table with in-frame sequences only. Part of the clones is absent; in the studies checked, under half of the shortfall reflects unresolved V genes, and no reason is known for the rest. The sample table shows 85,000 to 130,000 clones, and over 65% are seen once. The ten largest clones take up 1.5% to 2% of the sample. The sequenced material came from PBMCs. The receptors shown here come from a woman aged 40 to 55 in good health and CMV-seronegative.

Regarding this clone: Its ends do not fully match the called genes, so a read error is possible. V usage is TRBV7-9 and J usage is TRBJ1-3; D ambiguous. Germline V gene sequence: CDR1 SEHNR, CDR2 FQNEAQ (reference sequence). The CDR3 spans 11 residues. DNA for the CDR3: TGTTCCAGCGGTCGAGCCTCCACCATATATTTT. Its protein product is CSSGRASTIYF.

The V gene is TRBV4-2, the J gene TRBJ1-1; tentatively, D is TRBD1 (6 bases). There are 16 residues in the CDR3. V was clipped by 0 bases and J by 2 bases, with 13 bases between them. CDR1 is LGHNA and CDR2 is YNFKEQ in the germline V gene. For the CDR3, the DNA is TGTGCCAGCAGCCAAGAATTATCCAGGGGAAACACTGAAGCTTTCTTT. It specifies CASSQELSRGNTEAFF.

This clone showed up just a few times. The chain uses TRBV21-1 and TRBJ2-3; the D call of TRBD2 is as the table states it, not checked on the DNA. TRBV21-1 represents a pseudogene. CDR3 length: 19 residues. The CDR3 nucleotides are TGTGCCAGCAGCAAGGAGAGCGGGAGGGCACGCGACAACACGGATACGCAGTATTTT. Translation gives CASSKESGRARDNTDTQYF.

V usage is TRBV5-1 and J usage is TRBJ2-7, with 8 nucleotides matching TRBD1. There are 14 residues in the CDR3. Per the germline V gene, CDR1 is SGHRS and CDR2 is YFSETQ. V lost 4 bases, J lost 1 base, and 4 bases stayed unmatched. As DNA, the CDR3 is TGCGCCAGCAGCCCGACAGGGGTGTCCTACGAGCAGTACTTC. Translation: CASSPTGVSYEQYF. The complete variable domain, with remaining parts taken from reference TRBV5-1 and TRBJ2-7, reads KAGVTQTPRYLIKTRGQQVTLSCSPISGHRSVSWYQQTPGQGLQFLFEYFSETQRNKGNFPGRFSGRQFSNSRSEMNVSTLELGDSALYLCASSPTGVSYEQYFGPGTRLTVT.

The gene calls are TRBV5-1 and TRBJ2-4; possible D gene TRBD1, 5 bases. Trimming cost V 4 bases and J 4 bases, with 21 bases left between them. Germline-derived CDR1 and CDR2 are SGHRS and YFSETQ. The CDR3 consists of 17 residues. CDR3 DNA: TGCGCCAGCAGCCGCGCCCCAGTGAAGGGGCAGAAAAACATTCAGTACTTC. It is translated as CASSRAPVKGQKNIQYF. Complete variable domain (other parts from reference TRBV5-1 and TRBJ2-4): KAGVTQTPRYLIKTRGQQVTLSCSPISGHRSVSWYQQTPGQGLQFLFEYFSETQRNKGNFPGRFSGRQFSNSRSEMNVSTLELGDSALYLCASSRAPVKGQKNIQYFGAGTRLSVL.

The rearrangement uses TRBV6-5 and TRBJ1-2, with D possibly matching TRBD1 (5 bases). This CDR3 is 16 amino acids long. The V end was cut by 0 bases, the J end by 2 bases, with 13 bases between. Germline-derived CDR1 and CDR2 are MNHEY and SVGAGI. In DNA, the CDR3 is TGTGCCAGCAGTTACTCGAGACAGCGATTAAACTATGGCTACACCTTC. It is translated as CASSYSRQRLNYGYTF.

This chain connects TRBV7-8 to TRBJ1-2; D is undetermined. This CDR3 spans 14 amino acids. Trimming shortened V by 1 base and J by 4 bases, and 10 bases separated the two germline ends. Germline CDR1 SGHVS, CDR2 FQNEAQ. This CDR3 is CASSLGSAGYGYTF. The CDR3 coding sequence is TGTGCCAGCAGCTTAGGGTCGGCAGGCTATGGCTACACCTTC.

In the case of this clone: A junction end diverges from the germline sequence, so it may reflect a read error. The CDR3 bases are TGTTCCAGCAGCACCCTGCCGACAGCCTTGAACACTGAAGCTTTCTTT. Encoded protein: CSSSTLPTALNTEAFF. The gene calls are TRBV7-9 and TRBJ1-1; TRBD1 might be the D (5 bases). This CDR3 region has 16 residues. Germline CDR1 SEHNR, CDR2 FQNEAQ (reference sequence).

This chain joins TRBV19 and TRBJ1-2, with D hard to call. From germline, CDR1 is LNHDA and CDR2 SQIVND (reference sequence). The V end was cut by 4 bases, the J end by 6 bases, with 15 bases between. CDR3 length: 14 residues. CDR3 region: CASSRIQSGHGYTF. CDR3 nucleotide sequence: TGTGCCAGTAGTAGAATCCAAAGTGGGCATGGCTACACCTTC.

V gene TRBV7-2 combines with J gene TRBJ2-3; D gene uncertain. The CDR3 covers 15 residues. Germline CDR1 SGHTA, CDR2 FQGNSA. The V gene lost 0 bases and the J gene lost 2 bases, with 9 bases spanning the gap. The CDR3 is CASSLAQRFTDTQYF. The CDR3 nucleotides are TGTGCCAGCAGCTTAGCACAGAGATTCACAGATACGCAGTATTTT.

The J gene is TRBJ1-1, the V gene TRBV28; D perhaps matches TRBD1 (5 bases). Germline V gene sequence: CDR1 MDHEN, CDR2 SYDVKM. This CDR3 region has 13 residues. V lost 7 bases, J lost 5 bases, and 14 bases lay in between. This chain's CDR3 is CASTWGEGTEAFF. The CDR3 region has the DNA TGTGCCAGCACCTGGGGGGAGGGGACTGAAGCTTTCTTT. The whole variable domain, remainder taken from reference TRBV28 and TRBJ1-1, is DVKVTQSSRYLVKRTGEKVFLECVQDMDHENMFWYRQDPGLGLRLIYFSYDVKMKEKGDIPEGYSVSREKKERFSLILESASTNQTSMYLCASTWGEGTEAFFGQGTRLTVV.

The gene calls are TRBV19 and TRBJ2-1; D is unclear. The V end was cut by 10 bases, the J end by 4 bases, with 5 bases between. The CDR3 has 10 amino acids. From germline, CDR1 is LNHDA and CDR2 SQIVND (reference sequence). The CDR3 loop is CATRYNEQFF. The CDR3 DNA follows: TGTGCCACACGGTACAATGAGCAGTTCTTC. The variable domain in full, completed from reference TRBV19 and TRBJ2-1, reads DGGITQSPKYLFRKEGQNVTLSCEQNLNHDAMYWYRQDPGQGLRLIYYSQIVNDFQKGDIAEGYSVSREKKESFPLTVTSAQKNPTAFYLCATRYNEQFFGPGTRLTVL.

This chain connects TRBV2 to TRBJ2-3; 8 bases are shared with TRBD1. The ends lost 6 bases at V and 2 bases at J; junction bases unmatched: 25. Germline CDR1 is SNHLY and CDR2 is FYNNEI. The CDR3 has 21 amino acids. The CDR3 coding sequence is TGTGCCAGCAGCTGGAGCGAAGACAGGGGACTCACTCTCGACCCCACAGATACGCAGTATTTT. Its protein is CASSWSEDRGLTLDPTDTQYF.

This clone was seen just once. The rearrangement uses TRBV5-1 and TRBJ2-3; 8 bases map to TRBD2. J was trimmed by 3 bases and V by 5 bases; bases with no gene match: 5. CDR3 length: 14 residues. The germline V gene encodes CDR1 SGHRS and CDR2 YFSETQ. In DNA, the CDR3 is TGCGCCAGCAGGGTCGGGAGGGTTACAGATACGCAGTATTTT. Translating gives CASRVGRVTDTQYF.

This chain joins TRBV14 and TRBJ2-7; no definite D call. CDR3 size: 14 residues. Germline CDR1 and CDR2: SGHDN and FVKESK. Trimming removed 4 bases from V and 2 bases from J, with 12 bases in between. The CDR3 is CASSPAPTPYEQYF. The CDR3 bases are TGTGCCAGCAGCCCCGCCCCTACTCCCTACGAGCAGTACTTC.

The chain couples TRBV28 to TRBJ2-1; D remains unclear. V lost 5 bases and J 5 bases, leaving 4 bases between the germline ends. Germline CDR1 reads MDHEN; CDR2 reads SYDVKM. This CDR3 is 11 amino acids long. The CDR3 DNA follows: TGTGCCAGCAGTCTCCACAATGAGCAGTTCTTC. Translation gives CASSLHNEQFF. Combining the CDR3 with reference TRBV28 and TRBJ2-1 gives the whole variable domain DVKVTQSSRYLVKRTGEKVFLECVQDMDHENMFWYRQDPGLGLRLIYFSYDVKMKEKGDIPEGYSVSREKKERFSLILESASTNQTSMYLCASSLHNEQFFGPGTRLTVL.